This T cell receptor (beta chain) is from a study of cytomegalovirus exposure and HLA in healthy donors. Findings and caveats of the study: In an earlier analysis, in some 540 donors, most V segments appeared productive either ~87% or ~30% of the time. Cytomegalovirus status, reportedly, was diagnosed with high specificity and sensitivity by the classifier. The only immune exposure information that was available was CMV serostatus.

Details on this clone: Its antigen is as yet unknown.

Primers: 60 Vbeta forward and 13 Jbeta reverse. Profiled with immunoSEQ multiplex PCR; TCRdb holds only in-frame clones, not every one. The table has around 78,000 clones, roughly 75% seen once; the top ten hold about 1.1%. The origin of this receptor is a male donor in good health and CMV-seronegative. Sequenced input: PBMCs.

The CDR3 protein is CASSPGSGGYTF. The CDR3 DNA follows: TGTGCCAGCTCACCAGGGAGTGGCGGCTACACCTTC. The V and J genes are TRBV18 and TRBJ1-2; D call uncertain. V dropped 2 bases and J dropped 8 bases, with 9 bases sitting between them. In germline, CDR1 is KGHSH, CDR2 LQKENI. This CDR3 is 12 amino acids long. Supplemented by reference TRBV18 and TRBJ1-2, the full variable domain reads NAGVMQNPRHLVRRRGQEARLRCSPMKGHSHVYWYRQLPEEGLKFMVYLQKENIIDESGMPKERFSAEFPKEGPSILRIQQVVRGDSAAYFCASSPGSGGYTFGSGTRLTVV.